Listed below are T cell receptor beta chains from one sample, sequenced in a study of OX40 agonist ivuxolimab in advanced cancers. TCRdb's copy holds only in-frame clones and misses some; the assay was immunoSEQ multiplex PCR. The table shows 70,000 to 80,000 clones, with approximately 94% occurring only once. Sequencing used CD4+ or CD8+ T cells sorted from blood, obtained in a trial of the OX40 agonist ivuxolimab. The receptors were sampled from an adult with an advanced solid tumor such as melanoma, head and neck, liver or kidney cancer. Each CDR3 is given with its conserved first and last residue. D genes are given only for firm matches. Not all rows give a size; the values are once, few, many and, for expanded clones, a class.

TGTGCCAGCAGCGTGACCGAAGGCTCCTACGAGCAGTACTTC CASSVTEGSYEQYF TRBV7-6 . . TRBJ2-7
TGCAGCGTTGAAGTCCTGACTAGCGGGCTCACCGGGGAGCTGTTTTTT CSVEVLTSGLTGELFF TRBV29-1 . TRBD2 TRBJ2-2
TGCGCCAGCAGCCCAAGACAGGCCTCTAACTATGGCTACACCTTC CASSPRQASNYGYTF TRBV4-1 . . TRBJ1-2
TGTGCCAGCAGTTACGATAGGGACGGCGAGCAGTACTTC CASSYDRDGEQYF TRBV6-5 . . TRBJ2-7
TGTGCCAGTACCCTCAAGAGATTACTAGGTAGTGAAGCTTTCTTT CASTLKRLLGSEAFF TRBV19 once . TRBJ1-1
TGTGCCAGCAGTGAAGACGAGCAGTACTTC CASSEDEQYF TRBV2 . . TRBJ2-7
TGCGCCAGCAGCCAAGGGGCAGGGAGCTACGAGCAGTACTTC CASSQGAGSYEQYF TRBV4-1 . . TRBJ2-7
TGTGCCACCAGCAGAGATTGGACAGTCACTGAAGCTTTCTTT CATSRDWTVTEAFF TRBV15 . . TRBJ1-1
TGTGCCAGCAGTATACAGGGTTGGGGTGAAAAACTGTTTTTT CASSIQGWGEKLFF TRBV6-5 . . TRBJ1-4
TGTGCCAGCAGCGTAGGGGAAGCCTACAGGGAGGTGAACTATGGCTACACCTTC CASSVGEAYREVNYGYTF TRBV9 . . TRBJ1-2
TGCGCCAGCAGCCGCGGCGCCGAGGGAACTAATGAAAAACTGTTTTTT CASSRGAEGTNEKLFF TRBV4-1 . . TRBJ1-4
TGTGCCAGCAGTGAAGAAAGCGTAAGCTCCTACGAGCAGTACTTC CASSEESVSSYEQYF TRBV25-1 . . TRBJ2-7
TGTGCCAGCAGGGATGCCGGGACATCCTACGAGCAGTACTTC CASRDAGTSYEQYF TRBV6-6 . . TRBJ2-7
TGTGCCAGCAGTGAGACTAGCGGGAGGCCCGATACGCAGTATTTT CASSETSGRPDTQYF TRBV27 . TRBD2 TRBJ2-3
TGTGCCAGCAGTCCCCCGGGGGGCGAGAACACCGGGGAGCTGTTTTTT CASSPPGGENTGELFF TRBV28 . . TRBJ2-2
TGTGCCAGTAAACCCGCCGGGGCTGGAAACACCATATATTTT CASKPAGAGNTIYF TRBV19 . . TRBJ1-3
TGTGCCAGTAGTATTGCCACAGGGGGAGTATTCTCCTACGAGCAGTACTTC CASSIATGGVFSYEQYF TRBV19 once TRBD1 TRBJ2-7
TGTGCCAGCAGTTACTCGACTAGTCTCGACGAGCAGTACTTC CASSYSTSLDEQYF TRBV6-6 . . TRBJ2-7
TGTGCCTGGAGTTCCCGGACAGGAAATTCCTACGAGCAGTACTTC CAWSSRTGNSYEQYF TRBV30 . TRBD1 TRBJ2-7
TGTGCCAGCAGCTCCACATCAGGGGGGTCCAATCAGCCCCAGCATTTT CASSSTSGGSNQPQHF TRBV7-9 . TRBD1 TRBJ1-5
TGTGCTAGTGGTTTGAGCGGACAGAACACTGAAGCTTTCTTT CASGLSGQNTEAFF TRBV12-5 . . TRBJ1-1
TGTGCCAGCAGTGCCCTGGGCGAGACCCAGTACTTC CASSALGETQYF TRBV27 . . TRBJ2-5
TGTGCCAGCAGTTTAGTACTCACCTACGAGCAGTACTTC CASSLVLTYEQYF TRBV27 . . TRBJ2-7
TGCGCCAGCAGCCCCACTAGACCCGGCTCGACCGGGGAGCTGTTTTTT CASSPTRPGSTGELFF TRBV4-3 . . TRBJ2-2
TGTGCCAGCAGCTTGCCCTACCGGGACAGGGGCGCCTGGGAGCAGTACTTC CASSLPYRDRGAWEQYF TRBV7-2 . TRBD1 TRBJ2-7
TGTGCCAGCAGCCAGCAAGGGTTGATGAACACTGAAGCTTTCTTT CASSQQGLMNTEAFF TRBV4-2 . . TRBJ1-1
TGTGCCAGCAGCTTAGTCGGTTCGGACAGGGTCGAGACCCAGTACTTC CASSLVGSDRVETQYF TRBV7-2 . TRBD1 TRBJ2-5
TGTGCCAGCAGCTTAAGGGGGGTCACCGGGGAGCTGTTTTTT CASSLRGVTGELFF TRBV7-9 . . TRBJ2-2
TGTGCCAGCAGCGTAGGGGGTAGCGGGGAAGAGACCCAGTACTTC CASSVGGSGEETQYF TRBV9 once TRBD2 TRBJ2-5
TGTGCCAGCAGGGTGGGGACCAACACTGAAGCTTTCTTT CASRVGTNTEAFF TRBV6-1 few . TRBJ1-1
TGTGCCAGCAGTTTAGGGGACAGGGCATTTCGCGAGCAGTACTTC CASSLGDRAFREQYF TRBV27 once TRBD1 TRBJ2-7
TGTGCCAGCAGCTGGGGGACTAGCGGCTACAATGAGCAGTTCTTC CASSWGTSGYNEQFF TRBV5-5 . TRBD2 TRBJ2-1
TGCAGCGTTGAAGGCCAGCTCGGGACAGGGAAATTC CSVEGQLGTGKF TRBV29-1 . TRBD1 TRBJ1-2
TGTGCCAGCAGTCCCCTGACAGGGGGAGGCACTGAAGCTTTCTTT CASSPLTGGGTEAFF TRBV27 . TRBD1 TRBJ1-1
TGTGCCAGCTATCTTTGGGGGCCTCAAGAGACCCAGTACTTC CASYLWGPQETQYF TRBV21-1 few . TRBJ2-5
TGTGCCAGCAGTTTAGTACGGACGAACACTGAAGCTTTCTTT CASSLVRTNTEAFF TRBV27 . . TRBJ1-1
TGTGCCAGCAGCTTAGGAGGGCGGGGGGGCTATGAGCAGTTCTTC CASSLGGRGGYEQFF TRBV7-8 . TRBD2 TRBJ2-1
TGTGCCAGCAGTTATGGCAGGGCAGGGACCGGGGAGCTGTTTTTT CASSYGRAGTGELFF TRBV6-5 . . TRBJ2-2
TGTGCCAGCAGCTTAGACCCGGGACTAGCGGGAGTTAATGAGCAGTTCTTC CASSLDPGLAGVNEQFF TRBV13 once TRBD2 TRBJ2-1
TGCGCCAGCAGCTCCCCCGAAACAGGGCGATACGAGCAGTACTTC CASSSPETGRYEQYF TRBV5-1 . . TRBJ2-7
TGCGCCAGCAGCCAAGAGGGGTTGGGCCGTGACATTCAGTACTTC CASSQEGLGRDIQYF TRBV4-3 few . TRBJ2-4
TGTGCCAGCAGCTTAGAGGCCGAGAGCGGGGGGATGGATACGCAGTATTTT CASSLEAESGGMDTQYF TRBV7-6 once TRBD2 TRBJ2-3
TGTGCCAGCAGCGCCCAAGGGGGCTATGGCTACACCTTC CASSAQGGYGYTF TRBV9 . . TRBJ1-2
TGTGCCAGCCAGAGTATCTATGGCTACACCTTC CASQSIYGYTF TRBV2 . . TRBJ1-2
TGTGCCAGCAGCCCGCCCGAGGGGGAGAGGGAGACCCAGTACTTC CASSPPEGERETQYF TRBV7-9 . . TRBJ2-5
TGCGCCAGCAGCCATCAGGGGGGACCCTACGAGCAGTACTTC CASSHQGGPYEQYF TRBV4-1 . . TRBJ2-7
TGTGCCAGCAGCTGGGGACAGGGGGCTTTCTCTGGAAACACCATATATTTT CASSWGQGAFSGNTIYF TRBV28 once TRBD1 TRBJ1-3
TGTGCCTGGAGTGTACTGCGGAACTCCTACGAGCAGTACTTC CAWSVLRNSYEQYF TRBV30 . . TRBJ2-7
TGTGCCAGCAAAGGAGGCCCCCTCCACTTT CASKGGPLHF TRBV6-6 . . TRBJ1-6
TGCAGCGTTGAAGATGGGGTGAACACTGAAGCTTTCTTT CSVEDGVNTEAFF TRBV29-1 . . TRBJ1-1
TGTGCCAGCAGCGGGGTTGGGGCAGGCCCCACTCTAAACTATGGCTACACCTTC CASSGVGAGPTLNYGYTF TRBV9 . . TRBJ1-2
TGTGCCAGCAGCGTCCGGGACAGGGTGAATGAAAAACTGTTTTTT CASSVRDRVNEKLFF TRBV9 . TRBD1 TRBJ1-4
TGTGCCAGCAGCGACCGGGACAGGAGACAAGAGACCCAGTACTTC CASSDRDRRQETQYF TRBV9 . TRBD1 TRBJ2-5
TGTGCCAGCAGTCCCTGGGTCAATCAGCCCCAGCATTTT CASSPWVNQPQHF TRBV27 . . TRBJ1-5
TGTGCCAGCAGCTTGGCAGGGTCAAACATTCAGTACTTC CASSLAGSNIQYF TRBV7-6 . . TRBJ2-4
TGCGCCAGCAGCCAAGATTGGGCAGCGCCCTATGGCTACACCTTC CASSQDWAAPYGYTF TRBV4-3 few . TRBJ1-2
TGTGCCAGCAGAGGGGGTTCGGGCAATCAGCCCCAGCATTTT CASRGGSGNQPQHF TRBV27 . . TRBJ1-5